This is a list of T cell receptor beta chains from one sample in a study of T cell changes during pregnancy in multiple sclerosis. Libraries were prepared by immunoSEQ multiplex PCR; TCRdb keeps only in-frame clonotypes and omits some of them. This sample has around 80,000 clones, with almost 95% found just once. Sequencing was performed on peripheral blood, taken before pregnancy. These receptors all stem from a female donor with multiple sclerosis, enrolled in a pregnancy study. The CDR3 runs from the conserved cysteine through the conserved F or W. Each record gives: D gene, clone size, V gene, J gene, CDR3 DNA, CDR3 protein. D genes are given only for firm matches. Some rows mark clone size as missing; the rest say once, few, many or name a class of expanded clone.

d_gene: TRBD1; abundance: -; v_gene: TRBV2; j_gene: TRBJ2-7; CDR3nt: TGTGCCAGCACCCGGGACAGGAGCTCCTACGAGCAGTACTTC; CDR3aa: CASTRDRSSYEQYF
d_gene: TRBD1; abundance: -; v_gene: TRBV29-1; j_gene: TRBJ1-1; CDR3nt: TGCAGCGTTGAGCTGACAGGGTTGGGCACTGAAGCTTTCTTT; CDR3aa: CSVELTGLGTEAFF
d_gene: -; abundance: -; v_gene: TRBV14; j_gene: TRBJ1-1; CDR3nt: TGTGCCAGCAGCCCCCTGACGCCGACAGAAGCTTTCTTT; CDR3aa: CASSPLTPTEAFF
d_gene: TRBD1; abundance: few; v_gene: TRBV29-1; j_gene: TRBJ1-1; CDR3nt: TGCAGCGCCTGGGGGGACAGCACTGAAGCTTTCTTT; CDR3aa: CSAWGDSTEAFF
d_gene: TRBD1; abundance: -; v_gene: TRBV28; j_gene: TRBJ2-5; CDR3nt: TGTGCCAGCAGTTTCATCGGGACAGGGGGCCAAGAGACCCAGTACTTC; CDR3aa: CASSFIGTGGQETQYF
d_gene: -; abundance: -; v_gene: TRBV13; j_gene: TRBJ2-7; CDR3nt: TGTGCCAGCAGCTTTGGTTGGGACTCCCACGAGCAGTACTTC; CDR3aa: CASSFGWDSHEQYF
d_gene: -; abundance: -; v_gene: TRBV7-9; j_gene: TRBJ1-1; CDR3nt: TGTGCCAGCAACACGGGGGGGGTCCCAACTAGGGTTGCTTTCTTT; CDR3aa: CASNTGGVPTRVAFF
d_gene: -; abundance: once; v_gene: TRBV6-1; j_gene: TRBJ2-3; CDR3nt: TGTGCCAGCAGTGGGGGTCTGGAGGCAGATACGCAGTATTTT; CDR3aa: CASSGGLEADTQYF
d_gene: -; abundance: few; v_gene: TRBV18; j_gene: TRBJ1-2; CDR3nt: TGTGCCAGCTCACCACCGGGAGCGGGTCAATTTAACTATGGCTACACCTTC; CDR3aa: CASSPPGAGQFNYGYTF
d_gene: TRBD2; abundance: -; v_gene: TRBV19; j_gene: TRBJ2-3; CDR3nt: TGTGCCAGTAGCCTACTAGCGGGAGTAGAAGATACGCAGTATTTT; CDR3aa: CASSLLAGVEDTQYF
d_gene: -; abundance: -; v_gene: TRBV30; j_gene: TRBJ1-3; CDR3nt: TGTGCCTGGATCAGACGGAGGGGTTTAGGGGCCATATATTTT; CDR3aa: CAWIRRRGLGAIYF
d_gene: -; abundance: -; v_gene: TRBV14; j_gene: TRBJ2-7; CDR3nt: TGTGCCAGCAGCCAAGATCTTAGGCGGCGAGGAGCCTACGAGCAGTACTTC; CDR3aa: CASSQDLRRRGAYEQYF
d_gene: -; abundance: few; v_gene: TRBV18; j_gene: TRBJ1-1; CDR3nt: TGTGCCAGCTCACCAATAGGACAGATCAACACTGAAGCTTTCTTT; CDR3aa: CASSPIGQINTEAFF
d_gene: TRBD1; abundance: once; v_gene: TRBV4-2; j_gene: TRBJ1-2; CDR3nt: TGTGCCAGCAGCTCAGGGACAGCCTATGGCTACACCTTC; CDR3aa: CASSSGTAYGYTF
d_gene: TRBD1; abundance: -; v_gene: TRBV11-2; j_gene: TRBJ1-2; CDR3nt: TGTGCCAGCAGCCACGGACAGGGTGGGGCTTTTAGGGGCTACACCTTC; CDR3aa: CASSHGQGGAFRGYTF
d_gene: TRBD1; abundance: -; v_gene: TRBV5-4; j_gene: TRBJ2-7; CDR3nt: TGTGCCAGCAGCACAGGGGGGAGCTCCTACGAGCAGTACTTC; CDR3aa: CASSTGGSSYEQYF
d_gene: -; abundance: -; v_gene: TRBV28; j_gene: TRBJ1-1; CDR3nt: TGTGCCAGCAGTTTACGGGGGAGGAATGCTTTCTTT; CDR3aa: CASSLRGRNAFF
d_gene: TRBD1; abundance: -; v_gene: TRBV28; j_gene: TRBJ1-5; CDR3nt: TGTGCCAGCAGTTCGACAGGGTCCAGCAATCAGCCCCAGCATTTT; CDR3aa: CASSSTGSSNQPQHF
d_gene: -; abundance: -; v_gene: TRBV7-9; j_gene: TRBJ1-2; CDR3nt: TGTGCCAGCAGCTCCAGAGGATATGGCTACACCTTC; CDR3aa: CASSSRGYGYTF
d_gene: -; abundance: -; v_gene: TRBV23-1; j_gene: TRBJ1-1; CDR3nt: TGCGCCAGAACCGGGTGGTTAGGCACTGAAGCTTTCTTT; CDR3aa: CARTGWLGTEAFF
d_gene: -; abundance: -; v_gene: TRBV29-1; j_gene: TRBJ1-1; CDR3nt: TGCAGCGTTGAAGTTGGCAGGGTCAAGGACACTGAAGCTTTCTTT; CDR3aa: CSVEVGRVKDTEAFF
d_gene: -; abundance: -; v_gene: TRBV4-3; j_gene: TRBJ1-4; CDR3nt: TGCGCCAGCAGCCAAGCTAGAGGGGAAAAACTGTTTTTT; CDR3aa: CASSQARGEKLFF
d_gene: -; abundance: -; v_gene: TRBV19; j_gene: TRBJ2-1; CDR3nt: TGTGCCAGTAGCCAACGGGCAGCGGGCTCCTACAATGAGCAGTTCTTC; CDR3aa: CASSQRAAGSYNEQFF
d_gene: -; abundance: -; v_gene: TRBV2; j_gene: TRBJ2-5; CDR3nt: TGTGCCACCGACCCCCGACAGGAGGAGACCCAGTACTTC; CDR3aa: CATDPRQEETQYF
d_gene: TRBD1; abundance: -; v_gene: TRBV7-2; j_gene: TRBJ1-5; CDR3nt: TGTGCCAGCAGATCCCACAGGGGGCCTCAGCCCCAGCATTTT; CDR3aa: CASRSHRGPQPQHF